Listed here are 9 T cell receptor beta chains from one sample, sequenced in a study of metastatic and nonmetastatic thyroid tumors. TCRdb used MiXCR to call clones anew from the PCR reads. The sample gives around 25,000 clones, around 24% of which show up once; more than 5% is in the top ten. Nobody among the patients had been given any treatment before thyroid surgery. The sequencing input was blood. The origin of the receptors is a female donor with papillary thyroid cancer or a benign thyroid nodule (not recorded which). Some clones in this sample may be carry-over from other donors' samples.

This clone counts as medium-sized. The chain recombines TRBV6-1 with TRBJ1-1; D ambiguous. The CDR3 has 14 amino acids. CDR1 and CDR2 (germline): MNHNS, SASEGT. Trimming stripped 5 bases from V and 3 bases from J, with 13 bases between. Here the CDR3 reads CASSSGNYYTEAFF. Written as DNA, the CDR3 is TGTGCCAGCAGTTCGGGTAATTACTACACTGAAGCTTTCTTT.

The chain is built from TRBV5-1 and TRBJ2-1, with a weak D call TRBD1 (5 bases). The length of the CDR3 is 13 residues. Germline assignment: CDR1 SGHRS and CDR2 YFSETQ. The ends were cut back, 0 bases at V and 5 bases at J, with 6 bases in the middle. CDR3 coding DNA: TGCGCCAGCAGCTTGGGACAGCACAATGAGCAGTTCTTC. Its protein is CASSLGQHNEQFF.

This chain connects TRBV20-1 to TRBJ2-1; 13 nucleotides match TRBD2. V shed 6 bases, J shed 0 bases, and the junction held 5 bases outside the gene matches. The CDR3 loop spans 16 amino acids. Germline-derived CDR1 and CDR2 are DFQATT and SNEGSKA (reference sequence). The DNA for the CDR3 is TGCAGTGCGTCGACTAGCGGGAGGAGCTCCTACAATGAGCAGTTCTTC. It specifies CSASTSGRSSYNEQFF.

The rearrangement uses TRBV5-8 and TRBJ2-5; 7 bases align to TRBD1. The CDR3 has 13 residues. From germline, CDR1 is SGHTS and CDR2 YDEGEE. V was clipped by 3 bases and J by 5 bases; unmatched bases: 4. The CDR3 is CASSSGQVETQYF. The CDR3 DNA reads TGTGCCAGCAGCTCCGGACAGGTGGAGACCCAGTACTTC. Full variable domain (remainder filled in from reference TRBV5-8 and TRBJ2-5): EAGVTQSPTHLIKTRGQQATLRCSPISGHTSVYWYQQALGLGLQFLLWYDEGEERNRGNFPPRFSGRQFPNYSSELNVNALELEDSALYLCASSSGQVETQYFGPGTRLLVL.

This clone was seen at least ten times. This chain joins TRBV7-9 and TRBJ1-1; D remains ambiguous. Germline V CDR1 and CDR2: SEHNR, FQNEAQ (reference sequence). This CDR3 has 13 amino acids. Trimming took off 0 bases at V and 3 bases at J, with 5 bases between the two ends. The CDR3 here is CASSLARYTEAFF. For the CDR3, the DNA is TGTGCCAGCAGCTTAGCGCGGTACACTGAAGCTTTCTTT.

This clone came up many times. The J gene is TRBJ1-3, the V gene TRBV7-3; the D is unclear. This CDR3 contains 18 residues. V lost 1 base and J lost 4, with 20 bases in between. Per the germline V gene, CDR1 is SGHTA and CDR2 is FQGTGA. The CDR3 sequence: CASSLNPPGAVWGNTIYF. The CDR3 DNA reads TGTGCCAGCAGCTTAAACCCCCCCGGAGCGGTTTGGGGAAACACCATATATTTT.

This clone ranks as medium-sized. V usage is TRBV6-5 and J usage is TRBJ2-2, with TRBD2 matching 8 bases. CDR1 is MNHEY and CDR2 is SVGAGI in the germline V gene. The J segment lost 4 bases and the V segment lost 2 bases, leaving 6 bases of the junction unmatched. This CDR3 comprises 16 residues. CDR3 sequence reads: CASSYQQAGATGELFF. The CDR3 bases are TGTGCCAGCAGTTACCAGCAAGCGGGAGCCACCGGGGAGCTGTTTTTT.

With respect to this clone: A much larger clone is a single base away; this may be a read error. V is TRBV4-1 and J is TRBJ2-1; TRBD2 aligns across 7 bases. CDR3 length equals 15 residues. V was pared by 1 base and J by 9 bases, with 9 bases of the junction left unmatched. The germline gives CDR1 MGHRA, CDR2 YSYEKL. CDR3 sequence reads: CASSQVEGGVLEQFF. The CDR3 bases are TGCGCCAGCAGCCAAGTGGAGGGAGGGGTCCTTGAGCAGTTCTTC.

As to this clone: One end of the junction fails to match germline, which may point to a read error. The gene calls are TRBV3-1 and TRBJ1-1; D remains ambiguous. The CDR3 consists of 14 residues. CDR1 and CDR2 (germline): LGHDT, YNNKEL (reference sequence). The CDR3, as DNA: TGTGCCAGCTGTGGATTAGGGAGCGACACTGAAGCCTTCTTT. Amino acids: CASCGLGSDTEAFF.